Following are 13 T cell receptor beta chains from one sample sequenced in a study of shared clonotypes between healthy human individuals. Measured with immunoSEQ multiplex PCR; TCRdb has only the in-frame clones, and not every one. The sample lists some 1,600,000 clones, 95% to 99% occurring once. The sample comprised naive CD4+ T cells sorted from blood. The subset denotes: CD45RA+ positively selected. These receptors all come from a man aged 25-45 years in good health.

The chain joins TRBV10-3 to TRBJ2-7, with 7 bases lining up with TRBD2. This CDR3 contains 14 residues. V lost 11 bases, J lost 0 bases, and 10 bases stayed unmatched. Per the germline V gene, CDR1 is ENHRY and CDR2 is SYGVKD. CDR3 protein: CAAGTSSGSYEQYF. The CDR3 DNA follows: TGTGCCGCCGGGACTTCTAGCGGCTCCTACGAGCAGTACTTC.

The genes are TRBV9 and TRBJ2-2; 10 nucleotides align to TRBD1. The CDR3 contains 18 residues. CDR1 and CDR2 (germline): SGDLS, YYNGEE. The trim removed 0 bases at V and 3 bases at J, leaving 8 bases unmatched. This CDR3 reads CASSVAFDRGPYTGELFF. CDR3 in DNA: TGTGCCAGCAGCGTAGCTTTTGACAGGGGGCCTTACACCGGGGAGCTGTTTTTT. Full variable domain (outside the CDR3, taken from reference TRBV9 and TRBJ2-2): DSGVTQTPKHLITATGQRVTLRCSPRSGDLSVYWYQQSLDQGLQFLIQYYNGEERAKGNILERFSAQQFPDLHSELNLSSLELGDSALYFCASSVAFDRGPYTGELFFGEGSRLTVL.

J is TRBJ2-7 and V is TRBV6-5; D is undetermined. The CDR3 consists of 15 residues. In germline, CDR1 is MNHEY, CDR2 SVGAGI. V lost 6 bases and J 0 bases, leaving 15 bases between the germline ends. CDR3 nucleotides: TGTGCCAGCAGCTCCATGGGGATGTCCTCCTACGAGCAGTACTTC. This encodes CASSSMGMSSYEQYF.

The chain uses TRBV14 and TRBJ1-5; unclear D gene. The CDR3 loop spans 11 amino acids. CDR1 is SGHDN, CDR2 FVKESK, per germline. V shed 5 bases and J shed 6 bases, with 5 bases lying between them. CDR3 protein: CASSTFQPQHF. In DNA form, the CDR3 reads TGTGCCAGCAGCACTTTTCAGCCCCAGCATTTT.

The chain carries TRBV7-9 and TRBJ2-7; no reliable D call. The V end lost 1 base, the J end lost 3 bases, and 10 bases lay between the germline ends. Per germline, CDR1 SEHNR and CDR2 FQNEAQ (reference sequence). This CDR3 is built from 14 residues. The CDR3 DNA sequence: TGTGCCAGCAGCTTAGGGGGTCCCTTCTACGAGCAGTACTTC. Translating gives CASSLGGPFYEQYF.

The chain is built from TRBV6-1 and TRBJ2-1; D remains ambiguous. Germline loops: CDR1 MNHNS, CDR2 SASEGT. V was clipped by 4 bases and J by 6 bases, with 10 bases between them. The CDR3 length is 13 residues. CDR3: CASSVGRPNEQFF. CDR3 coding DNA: TGTGCCAGCAGTGTAGGCCGCCCCAATGAGCAGTTCTTC.

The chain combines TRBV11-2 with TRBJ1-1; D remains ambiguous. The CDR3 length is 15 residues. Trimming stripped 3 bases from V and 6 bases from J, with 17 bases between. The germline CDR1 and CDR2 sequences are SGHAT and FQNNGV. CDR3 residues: CASSFPDGWAPEAFF. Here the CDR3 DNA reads TGTGCCAGCAGCTTTCCGGACGGGTGGGCTCCTGAAGCTTTCTTT.

CDR3 bases: TGTGCCAGCGCGGACAGGGAAGAGACCCAGTACTTC. It is translated as CASADREETQYF. The chain links TRBV25-1 to TRBJ2-5; 8 nucleotides match TRBD1. V lost 8 bases, J lost 3 bases, and 2 bases stayed unmatched. The CDR3 consists of 12 residues. Looked up from germline, CDR1 is MGHDK and CDR2 is SYGVNS.

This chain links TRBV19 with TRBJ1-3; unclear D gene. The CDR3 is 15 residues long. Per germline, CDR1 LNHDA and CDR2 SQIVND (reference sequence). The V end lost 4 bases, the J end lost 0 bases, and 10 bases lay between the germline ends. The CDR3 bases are TGTGCCAGTAGTAAGGCCGGAAGCTCTGGAAACACCATATATTTT. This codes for CASSKAGSSGNTIYF.

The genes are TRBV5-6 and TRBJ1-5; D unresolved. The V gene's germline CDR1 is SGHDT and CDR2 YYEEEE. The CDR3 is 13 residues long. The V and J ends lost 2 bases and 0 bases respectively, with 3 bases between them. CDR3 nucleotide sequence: TGTGCCAGCAGCTTATATAGCAATCAGCCCCAGCATTTT. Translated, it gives CASSLYSNQPQHF.

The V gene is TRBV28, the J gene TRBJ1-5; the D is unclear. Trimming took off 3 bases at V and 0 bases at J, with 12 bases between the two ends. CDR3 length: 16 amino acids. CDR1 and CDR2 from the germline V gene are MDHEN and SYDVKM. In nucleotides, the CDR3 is TGTGCCAGCAGTTTTTTCAGGCAGATTAGCAATCAGCCCCAGCATTTT. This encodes CASSFFRQISNQPQHF.

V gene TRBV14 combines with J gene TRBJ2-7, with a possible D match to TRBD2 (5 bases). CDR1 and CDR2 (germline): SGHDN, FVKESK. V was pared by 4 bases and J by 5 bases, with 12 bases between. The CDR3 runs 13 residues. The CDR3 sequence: CASSPFFGNEQYF. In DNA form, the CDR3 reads TGTGCCAGCAGCCCCTTTTTCGGGAACGAGCAGTACTTC.

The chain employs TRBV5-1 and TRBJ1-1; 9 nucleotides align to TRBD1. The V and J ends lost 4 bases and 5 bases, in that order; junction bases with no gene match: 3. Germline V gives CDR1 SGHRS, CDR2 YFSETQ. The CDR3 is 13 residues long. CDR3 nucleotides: TGCGCCAGCAGCGGAGGGACAGGGACTGAAGCTTTCTTT. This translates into CASSGGTGTEAFF.